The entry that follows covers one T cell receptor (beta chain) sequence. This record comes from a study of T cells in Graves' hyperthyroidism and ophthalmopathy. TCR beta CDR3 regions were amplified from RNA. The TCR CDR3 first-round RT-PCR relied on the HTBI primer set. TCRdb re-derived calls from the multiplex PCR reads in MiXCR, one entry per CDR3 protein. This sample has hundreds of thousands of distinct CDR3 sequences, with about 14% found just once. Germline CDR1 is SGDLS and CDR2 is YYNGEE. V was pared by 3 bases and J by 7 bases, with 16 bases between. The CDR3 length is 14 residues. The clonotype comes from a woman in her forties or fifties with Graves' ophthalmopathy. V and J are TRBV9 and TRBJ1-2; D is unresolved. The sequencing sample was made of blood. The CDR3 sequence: CASSAQRSDTGYTF. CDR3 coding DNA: TGTGCCAGCAGCGCCCAGAGGAGCGACACTGGCTACACCTTC.